Below are 11 T cell receptor beta chains sequenced from a single sample in a study of blood T cell repertoires in COVID-19. Measured with immunoSEQ multiplex PCR; TCRdb has only the in-frame clones, and not every one. In the table there are about 120,000 clones, about 88% of which are singletons. The sequenced sample was peripheral blood. The receptors were gathered from a man in his fifties with active COVID-19.

This clone was detected only once. It is unclear where the CDR3 begins or ends on the DNA, so no DNA is shown, and the CDR3 is as TCRdb lists it. This chain connects TRBV30 to TRBJ2-2; the table's TRBD2 call for D was not verified on the DNA. The length of the CDR3 is 13 amino acids, counting both ends. Germline CDR1 and CDR2: GTSNPN and SVGIG (reference sequence). The CDR3 sequence: CAWSVLLSEELFF.

The J gene is TRBJ2-1, the V gene TRBV12-3 or TRBV12-4, with D perhaps TRBD2 (5 bases). V shed 3 bases and J shed 8 bases, with 8 bases lying between them. This CDR3 comprises 12 residues. Here the CDR3 DNA reads TGTGCCAGCAGTTTGAGGACTCATGAGCAGTTCTTC. Its translation is CASSLRTHEQFF.

This clone was seen more than once but under ten times. The chain's CDR3 is CASSEGGQDTGELFF. CDR3 DNA sequence: TGTGCCAGCAGTGAAGGGGGACAGGACACCGGGGAGCTGTTTTTT. The gene calls are TRBV25-1 and TRBJ2-2; TRBD1 agrees at 8 bases. J gave up 3 bases and V 2 bases, and 2 bases lay outside the gene matches. The CDR3 contains 15 residues. CDR1 and CDR2 from the germline V gene are MGHDK and SYGVNS.

The chain uses TRBV9 and TRBJ2-1; 11 bases match TRBD2. Germline loops: CDR1 SGDLS, CDR2 YYNGEE. There are 16 residues in the CDR3. V shed 0 bases, J shed 9 bases, and the junction held 8 bases outside the gene matches. The CDR3 is CASSVASSGRAGEQFF. DNA for the CDR3: TGTGCCAGCAGCGTAGCAAGTAGCGGGAGGGCCGGTGAGCAGTTCTTC.

This sequence joins TRBV15 and TRBJ1-5, with D maybe TRBD1 (6 bases). Germline V gene sequence: CDR1 LNHNV, CDR2 YYDKDF (reference sequence). V was clipped by 0 bases and J by 1 base, with 13 bases between them. The CDR3 extends over 17 amino acids. CDR3 sequence reads: CATSRDRGGQSNQPQHF. CDR3 coding DNA: TGTGCCACCAGCAGAGATAGGGGGGGCCAAAGCAATCAGCCCCAGCATTTT.

The V gene is TRBV30, the J gene TRBJ1-5, with D perhaps matching TRBD1 (5 bases). The CDR3 consists of 13 residues. Trimming took off 2 bases at V and 4 bases at J, with 9 bases between the two ends. Germline values: CDR1 GTSNPN, CDR2 SVGIG (reference sequence). This CDR3 is CAWSSGVNQPQHF. The CDR3 coding sequence is TGTGCCTGGAGTTCGGGGGTTAATCAGCCCCAGCATTTT.

The chain combines TRBV7-9 with TRBJ2-2, with D perhaps matching TRBD1 (5 bases). The CDR3 is made up of 14 amino acids. Germline V CDR1 and CDR2: SEHNR, FQNEAQ (reference sequence). Trimming stripped 5 bases from V and 6 bases from J, with 13 bases between. The CDR3 nucleotides read TGTGCCAGCAGCGCAGGGTTAGGATCCGGGGAGCTGTTTTTT. It translates to CASSAGLGSGELFF.

CDR3 amino acids: CASSLGQGVYEQYV. CDR3 coding DNA: TGTGCCAGCAGCCTAGGACAGGGGGTCTACGAGCAGTACGTC. The rearrangement joins TRBV5-6 to TRBJ2-7; 10 bases fit TRBD1. V shed 4 bases and J 3 bases; nucleotides not matched to a gene: 4. This CDR3 has 14 amino acids. Germline CDR1 reads SGHDT; CDR2 reads YYEEEE.

The rearrangement joins TRBV5-1 to TRBJ1-4; D is undetermined. Germline V gives CDR1 SGHRS, CDR2 YFSETQ. The CDR3 extends over 15 amino acids. V was shortened by 0 bases and J by 7 bases, with 13 bases between the two germline ends. In nucleotides, the CDR3 is TGCGCCAGCAGCTTGGCCCGAGCCGGGAGTGAAAAACTGTTTTTT. Its translation is CASSLARAGSEKLFF.

Points on this clone: Other DNA sequences of this sample code for an identical CDR3. V and J are TRBV5-4 and TRBJ1-1; D not resolved. The length of the CDR3 is 13 residues. The ends were cut back, 0 bases at V and 8 bases at J, with 11 bases in the middle. Germline CDR1 and CDR2: SGHNT and YYREEE (reference sequence). DNA of the CDR3: TGTGCCAGCAGCTTGGAGAGGGTTGCGGAAGCTTTCTTT. Protein: CASSLERVAEAFF.

The chain has TRBV6-2 or TRBV6-3 and TRBJ2-7, with D perhaps matching TRBD1 or TRBD2 (7 bases each). The CDR3 covers 14 residues. CDR1 is MNHEY and CDR2 is SVGEGT in the germline V gene. The V end was cut by 6 bases, the J end by 3 bases, with 15 bases between. CDR3 in DNA: TGTGCCAGCAGCCAGGGGGGGGACCTCTACGAGCAGTACGTC. This codes for CASSQGGDLYEQYV.